A single sample is the source of the 10 T cell receptor beta chains below, sequenced in a study of patients and donors after allogeneic stem cell transplantation. TCRdb ran MiXCR on the RT-PCR reads and lists one entry per CDR3 protein. Of over 400,000 distinct CDR3 sequences in the sample, 15% to 20% were seen once. Sequencing was carried out using blood, either unsorted or a sorted T cell fraction (not recorded which). These receptors were taken from a human donor who was either an allogeneic HSCT recipient or a stem cell or donor lymphocyte infusion donor (not recorded which). It is not recorded whose cells these are; they may come from a transplant donor.

This clonotype was counted ten times or more. The chain carries TRBV7-3 and TRBJ2-2; D remains unclear. The CDR3 runs 13 residues. V was pared by 3 bases and J by 1 base, with 3 bases between. Germline-derived CDR1 and CDR2 are SGHTA and FQGTGA. Here the CDR3 DNA reads TGTGCCAGCAGCTTCAAGAACACCGGGGAGCTGTTTTTT. Translated, it gives CASSFKNTGELFF. The full variable domain, with the rest looked up from reference TRBV7-3 and TRBJ2-2, is GAGVSQTPSNKVTEKGKYVELRCDPISGHTALYWYRQSLGQGPEFLIYFQGTGAADDSGLPNDRFFAVRPEGSVSTLKIQRTERGDSAVYLCASSFKNTGELFFGEGSRLTVL.

The chain links TRBV20-1 to TRBJ2-3, with D maybe TRBD1 (5 bases). Trimming pared 5 bases from V and 0 bases from J, leaving 18 bases between. Germline-derived CDR1 and CDR2 are DFQATT and SNEGSKA (reference sequence). This CDR3 is built from 16 residues. The DNA of the CDR3 is TGCAGTGCTTCAGATCAAGTTCAGGGAAGCACAGATACGCAGTATTTT. Its protein is CSASDQVQGSTDTQYF.

This clonotype came up a few times. The chain links TRBV27 to TRBJ2-2; no clear D. The CDR3 is made up of 13 amino acids. The V gene's germline CDR1 is MNHEY and CDR2 SMNVEV (reference sequence). V was shortened by 3 bases and J by 2 bases, with 4 bases between the two germline ends. CDR3 loop: CASSFYNTGELFF. CDR3 coding DNA: TGTGCCAGCAGTTTCTATAACACCGGGGAGCTGTTTTTT.

CDR3 sequence: CASSLWAGAPLDTQYF. For the CDR3, the DNA is TGTGCCAGCAGCTTATGGGCGGGGGCTCCCCTAGATACGCAGTATTTT. The chain is built from TRBV7-9 and TRBJ2-3, with D maybe TRBD2 (7 bases). The CDR3 is 16 amino acids. Looked up from germline, CDR1 is SEHNR and CDR2 is FQNEAQ (reference sequence). Trimming cost V 2 bases and J 5 bases, with 17 bases left between them.

There are a few counts of this clonotype. The gene calls are TRBV7-2 and TRBJ1-1, with 8 nucleotides matching TRBD1. Germline values: CDR1 SGHTA, CDR2 FQGNSA. V shed 5 bases and J 0 bases; nucleotides not matched to a gene: 5. The CDR3 extends over 15 amino acids. CDR3 bases: TGTGCCAGCAGCAGGACAGGGCTCATGAACACTGAAGCTTTCTTT. It is translated as CASSRTGLMNTEAFF. Using reference TRBV7-2 and TRBJ1-1 for the parts outside the CDR3, the full variable domain is GAGVSQSPSNKVTEKGKDVELRCDPISGHTALYWYRQSLGQGLEFLIYFQGNSAPDKSGLPSDRFSAERTGGSVSTLTIQRTQQEDSAVYLCASSRTGLMNTEAFFGQGTRLTVV.

The rearrangement links TRBV20-1 to TRBJ2-7, with D perhaps matching TRBD1 or TRBD2 (5 bases each). The CDR3 length is 14 residues. Trimming shortened V by 0 bases and J by 7 bases, and 16 bases separated the two germline ends. Germline V gene sequence: CDR1 DFQATT, CDR2 SNEGSKA (reference sequence). CDR3 bases: TGCAGTGCTAGAGATAAGGGGACCCCGGGGGAGCAGTACTTC. It translates to CSARDKGTPGEQYF.

The rearrangement links TRBV27 to TRBJ1-5; D may be TRBD1 (6 bases). V was trimmed by 6 bases and J by 0 bases, leaving 15 bases between them. CDR3 length equals 16 residues. Germline lookup yields CDR1 MNHEY and CDR2 SMNVEV (reference sequence). The CDR3 is CASSQQGGSSNQPQHF. CDR3 bases: TGTGCCAGCAGCCAACAGGGCGGGTCTAGCAATCAGCCCCAGCATTTT.

This clonotype turned up a few times. V gene TRBV20-1 combines with J gene TRBJ2-1; TRBD2 aligns across 8 bases. Trimming cost V 6 bases and J 4 bases; bases outside gene matches: 8. Per germline, CDR1 DFQATT and CDR2 SNEGSKA (reference sequence). The CDR3 spans 14 residues. The CDR3 loop is CSAPGGGPYNEQFF. CDR3 DNA sequence: TGCAGTGCCCCTGGCGGGGGGCCGTACAATGAGCAGTTCTTC.

The V and J genes are TRBV19 and TRBJ2-5, with 7 bases lining up with TRBD1. The CDR3 consists of 15 residues. V lost 3 bases to trimming and J lost 0 bases; unmatched junction nucleotides: 4. Germline CDR1 LNHDA, CDR2 SQIVND (reference sequence). CDR3 sequence (DNA): TGTGCCAGTAGTATTTGGGGACAGTACCAAGAGACCCAGTACTTC. Encoded protein: CASSIWGQYQETQYF.

This clonotype was recorded a few times. V gene TRBV12-5 combines with J gene TRBJ2-1, with TRBD2 matching 8 bases. The trim removed 4 bases at V and 8 bases at J, leaving 10 bases unmatched. CDR1 and CDR2 from the germline V gene are LGHNT and FRNRAP. This CDR3 comprises 15 residues. The CDR3 spells CASGSVWREAHEQFF. As DNA, the CDR3 is TGTGCTAGTGGTTCGGTATGGCGGGAGGCCCATGAGCAGTTCTTC.